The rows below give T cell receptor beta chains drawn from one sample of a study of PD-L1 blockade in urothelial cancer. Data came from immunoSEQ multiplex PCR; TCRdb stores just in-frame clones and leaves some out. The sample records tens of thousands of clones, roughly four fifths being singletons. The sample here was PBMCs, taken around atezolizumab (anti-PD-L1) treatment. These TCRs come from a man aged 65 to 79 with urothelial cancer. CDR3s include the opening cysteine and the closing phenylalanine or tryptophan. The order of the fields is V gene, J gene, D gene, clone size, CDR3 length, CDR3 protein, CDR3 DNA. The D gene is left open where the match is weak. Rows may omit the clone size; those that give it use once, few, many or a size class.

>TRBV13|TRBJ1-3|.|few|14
CASRAEGDGNTIYF
TGTGCCAGCAGAGCCGAAGGGGATGGAAACACCATATATTTT
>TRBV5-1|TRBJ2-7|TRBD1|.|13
CASEQGGGYEQYF
TGCGCCAGCGAACAGGGGGGAGGCTACGAGCAGTACTTC
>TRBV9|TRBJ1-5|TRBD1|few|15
CASSVSGTGLQPQHF
TGTGCCAGCAGCGTCTCCGGGACAGGGTTGCAGCCCCAGCATTTT
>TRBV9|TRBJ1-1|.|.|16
CASSVSPGQGGTEAFF
TGTGCCAGCAGCGTGTCCCCCGGGCAGGGAGGTACTGAAGCTTTCTTT
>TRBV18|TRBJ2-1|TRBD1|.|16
CASSQGQGSSYNEQFF
TGTGCCAGCTCACAGGGACAGGGGTCCTCCTACAATGAGCAGTTCTTC
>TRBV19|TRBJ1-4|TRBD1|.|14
CASSARDRVEKLFF
TGTGCCAGTAGTGCCCGGGACAGGGTAGAAAAACTGTTTTTT
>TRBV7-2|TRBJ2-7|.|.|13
CASSLQVFYEQYF
TGTGCCAGCAGCTTACAGGTTTTCTACGAGCAGTACTTC
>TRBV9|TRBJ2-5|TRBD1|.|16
CASSVEGTGVGETQYF
TGTGCCAGCAGCGTTGAAGGGACAGGGGTAGGAGAGACCCAGTACTTC
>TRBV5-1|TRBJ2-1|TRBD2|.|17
CASSSRPGTSGINEQFF
TGCGCCAGCAGCTCCCGGCCGGGGACTAGCGGTATTAATGAGCAGTTCTTC
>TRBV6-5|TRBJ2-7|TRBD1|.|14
CASSYGTGGYEQYF
TGTGCCAGCAGTTACGGGACAGGGGGCTACGAGCAGTACTTC
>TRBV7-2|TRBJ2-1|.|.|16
CASSLVGGVSYNEQFF
TGTGCCAGCAGCTTAGTAGGGGGGGTCTCCTACAATGAGCAGTTCTTC
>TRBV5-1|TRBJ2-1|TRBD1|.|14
CASSNGQGAGEQFF
TGCGCCAGCAGCAATGGACAGGGGGCAGGTGAGCAGTTCTTC
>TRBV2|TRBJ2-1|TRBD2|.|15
CASTLEAGRYNEQFF
TGTGCCAGCACCTTAGAAGCGGGACGATACAATGAGCAGTTCTTC
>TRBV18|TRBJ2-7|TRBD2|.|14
CASSSGGVSYEQYF
TGTGCCAGCTCCTCGGGGGGGGTTTCCTACGAGCAGTACTTC
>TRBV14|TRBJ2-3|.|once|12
CASSQGRDTQYF
TGTGCCAGCAGCCAAGGCAGGGATACGCAGTATTTT
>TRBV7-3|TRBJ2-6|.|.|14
CASSFSAGANVLTF
TGTGCCAGCAGCTTTAGTGCCGGGGCCAACGTCCTGACTTTC
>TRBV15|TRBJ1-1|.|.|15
CATSRDWGGNTEAFF
TGTGCCACCAGCAGAGATTGGGGCGGGAACACTGAAGCTTTCTTT
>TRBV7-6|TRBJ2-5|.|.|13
CASSLGRGETQYF
TGTGCCAGCAGCTTAGGCAGAGGGGAGACCCAGTACTTC
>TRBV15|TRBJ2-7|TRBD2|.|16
CATSRDQRGSLYEQYF
TGTGCCACCAGCAGAGATCAGCGGGGGTCCCTTTACGAGCAGTACTTC
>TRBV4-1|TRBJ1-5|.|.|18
CASSQDGVSGGAYQPQHF
TGCGCCAGCAGCCAAGATGGGGTATCGGGGGGCGCATATCAGCCCCAGCATTTT
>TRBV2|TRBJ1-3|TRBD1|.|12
CASTGTENTIYF
TGTGCCAGCACCGGGACAGAAAACACCATATATTTT
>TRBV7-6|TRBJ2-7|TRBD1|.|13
CASSPPGQREQYF
TGTGCCAGCAGCCCCCCGGGACAGCGGGAGCAGTACTTC
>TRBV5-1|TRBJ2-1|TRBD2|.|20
CASTSQGAGTSGIRYNEQFF
TGCGCCAGCACCTCTCAGGGGGCCGGGACTAGCGGGATACGCTACAATGAGCAGTTCTTC
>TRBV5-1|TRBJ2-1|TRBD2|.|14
CASSLGGGYNEQFF
TGCGCCAGCAGCTTGGGGGGGGGCTACAATGAGCAGTTCTTC
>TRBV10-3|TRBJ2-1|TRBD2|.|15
CATGLANQIFNEQFF
TGTGCCACCGGACTAGCGAACCAGATCTTCAATGAGCAGTTCTTC
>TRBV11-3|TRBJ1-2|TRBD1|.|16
CASSITGTGRIYGYTF
TGTGCCAGCAGCATAACCGGGACAGGGAGAATCTATGGCTACACCTTC
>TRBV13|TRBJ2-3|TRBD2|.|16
CASRKLAGGITDTQYF
TGTGCCAGCAGAAAGCTAGCGGGGGGAATCACAGATACGCAGTATTTT
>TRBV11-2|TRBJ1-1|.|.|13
CASSLDLRSEAFF
TGTGCCAGCAGCTTAGATCTACGGTCTGAAGCTTTCTTT
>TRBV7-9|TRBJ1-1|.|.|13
CASSITQGTEAFF
TGTGCCAGCAGCATCACCCAGGGAACTGAAGCTTTCTTT
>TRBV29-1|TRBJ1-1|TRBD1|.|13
CSVEPGGVTEAFF
TGCAGCGTTGAGCCAGGGGGCGTCACTGAAGCTTTCTTT
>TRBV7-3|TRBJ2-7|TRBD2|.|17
CASSPTVGERGGDEQYF
TGTGCCAGCAGCCCGACGGTAGGGGAGCGGGGGGGCGACGAGCAGTACTTC
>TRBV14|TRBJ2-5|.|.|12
CASSPDRGTQYF
TGTGCCAGCAGCCCCGACCGGGGGACCCAGTACTTC
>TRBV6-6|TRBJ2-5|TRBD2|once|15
CASSSNGLVGETQYF
TGTGCCAGCAGTTCCAACGGACTAGTAGGAGAGACCCAGTACTTC
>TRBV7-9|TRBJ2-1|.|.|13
CASASRRYNEQFF
TGTGCCAGCGCCTCGAGGCGGTACAATGAGCAGTTCTTC
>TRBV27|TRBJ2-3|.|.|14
CASSWTGETDTQYF
TGTGCCAGCAGTTGGACGGGAGAAACAGATACGCAGTATTTT
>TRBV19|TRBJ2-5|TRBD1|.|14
CASSIAGGDETQYF
TGTGCCAGTAGTATTGCAGGGGGCGACGAGACCCAGTACTTC
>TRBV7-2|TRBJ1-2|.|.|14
CASSPLDRYYGYTF
TGTGCCAGCAGCCCCCTGGACAGATACTATGGCTACACCTTC
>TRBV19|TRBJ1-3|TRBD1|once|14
CASSTWTGVHTIYF
TGTGCCAGTAGTACCTGGACAGGGGTACACACCATATATTTT
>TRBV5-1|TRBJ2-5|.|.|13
CASSLMADQTQYF
TGCGCCAGCAGCTTGATGGCGGATCAGACCCAGTACTTC
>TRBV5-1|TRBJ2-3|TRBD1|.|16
CASSWGEGADTDTQYF
TGCGCCAGCAGCTGGGGAGAGGGGGCTGACACAGATACGCAGTATTTT
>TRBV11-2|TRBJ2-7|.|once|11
CASSAPYEQYF
TGTGCCAGCAGCGCGCCCTACGAGCAGTACTTC
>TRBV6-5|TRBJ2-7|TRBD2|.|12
CASGTTMIEQYF
TGTGCCAGCGGGACTACAATGATAGAGCAGTACTTC
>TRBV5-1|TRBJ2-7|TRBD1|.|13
CASSLGQVYEQYF
TGCGCCAGCAGCCTGGGACAGGTCTACGAGCAGTACTTC